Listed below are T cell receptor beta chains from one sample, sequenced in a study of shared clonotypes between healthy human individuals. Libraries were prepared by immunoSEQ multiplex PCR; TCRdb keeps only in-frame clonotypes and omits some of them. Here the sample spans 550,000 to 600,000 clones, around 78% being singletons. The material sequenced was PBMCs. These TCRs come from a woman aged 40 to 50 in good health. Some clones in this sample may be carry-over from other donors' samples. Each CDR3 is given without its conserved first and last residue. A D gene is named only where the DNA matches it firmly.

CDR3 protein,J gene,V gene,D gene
ASSWGTGTETQY,TRBJ2-5,TRBV5-6,TRBD1
ASSFEGLNEAF,TRBJ1-1,TRBV5-6,-
ASSPSTDTQY,TRBJ2-3,TRBV18,-
ASTLLSPGRVGEQY,TRBJ2-7,TRBV7-8,-
AWSAGVNTEAL,TRBJ1-1,TRBV30,-
ASSLDLGRETQY,TRBJ2-5,TRBV11-2,-
ASSLLAGIYSNQPQH,TRBJ1-5,TRBV28,-
ASSLRLSGTSTDTQY,TRBJ2-3,TRBV5-1,-
ASSASNSNQPQH,TRBJ1-5,TRBV6-1,-
ASSQDGLAEGAEQY,TRBJ2-7,TRBV4-1,-
ASSSRGETQY,TRBJ2-5,TRBV5-1,-
ASSLLGVAGREQF,TRBJ2-1,TRBV7-9,-
SASKSYEQY,TRBJ2-7,TRBV20-1,-
ASSSPRGVNEQF,TRBJ2-1,TRBV11-2,-
ASSQEDYGSDTYYEQY,TRBJ2-7,TRBV4-2,-
ASSLVLSSYNEQF,TRBJ2-1,TRBV11-2,-
ASSELDSLWGYGYT,TRBJ1-2,TRBV25-1,-
ASSLGGLKSEQY,TRBJ2-7,TRBV27,-
ASSPGTEPSYEQY,TRBJ2-7,TRBV18,TRBD1
ASIVPPGEQF,TRBJ2-1,TRBV28,-
ASSLQGLETQY,TRBJ2-5,TRBV28,-
ASSFNGVGYEQY,TRBJ2-7,TRBV27,-
ASSVTRGLYHEQF,TRBJ2-1,TRBV9,-
ASSAPGGNTIY,TRBJ1-3,TRBV7-3,-
ASSVRRGNQPQH,TRBJ1-5,TRBV7-2,-
ASRGGGGTQY,TRBJ2-3,TRBV19,-
ASSRGTEAF,TRBJ1-1,TRBV28,-
ASSERASGDTGELF,TRBJ2-2,TRBV2,TRBD2
ASSFGTEGTQY,TRBJ2-5,TRBV5-1,-
ASSQEVGLAGVRNEQF,TRBJ2-1,TRBV4-2,TRBD2
ATSRDSRDGGYT,TRBJ1-2,TRBV15,-
ASSVQGDNQPQH,TRBJ1-5,TRBV19,TRBD1
ASSRDHQRGSGNTIY,TRBJ1-3,TRBV18,-
ASSQDLGGSAYEQY,TRBJ2-7,TRBV4-3,TRBD2
ATTGTFYEQY,TRBJ2-7,TRBV28,-
ASSLVPPGYSNQPQH,TRBJ1-5,TRBV7-2,-
ASSQDGGKDTQY,TRBJ2-3,TRBV4-3,-
ASSSWTSDTPYNEQF,TRBJ2-1,TRBV7-7,TRBD2